This TCR beta chain was identified in a study of OX40 agonist ivuxolimab in advanced cancers. At the level of the whole study: Ivuxolimab, which targeted the costimulatory receptor OX40 (CD134), was an agonistic, fully human IgG2 monoclonal antibody. Intravenous ivuxolimab was administered to patients every 2 weeks at six dose levels: 0.01, 0.1, 0.3, 1.5, 3 and 10 mg/kg. Among the approximately 50 dose-escalation patients, about 20 had hepatocellular carcinoma, approximately 15 melanoma, 9 renal cell carcinoma and 9 head and neck cancer. A male proportion of almost 85% and a mean age of 60 years, ranging from about 23 to 79, were recorded for the dose-escalation cohort. Patients were allowed to have had prior anti-PD-1, anti-PD-L1 or anti-CTLA-4 therapy, and approximately 40% of the dose-escalation patients had previously received checkpoint inhibitors. Partial responses occurred in three dose-escalation patients: two with cutaneous melanoma and one with hepatocellular carcinoma. Peripheral TCRbeta sequencing aimed to test whether ivuxolimab altered TCR sequence diversity and caused clonal T-cell expansion. The paper describes the monotherapy dose-escalation part (N of about 52 patients) of the phase I trial of ivuxolimab.

The CDR3 has 14 amino acids, counting the end cysteine and phenylalanine. The only DNA kept is the CDR3, 42 bases in frame from the first base. Looking up the germline V gene yields CDR1 SGHVS and CDR2 FQNEAQ. V is shortened by 3 bases, J by 0 bases, and the region joining them spans 9 bases. The paper as a whole reports these results and caveats: At doses from 0.1 to 3.0 mg/kg, clonal expansion was seen in both CD4+ and CD8+ blood T cells between baseline and week 6. The antigen specificity of the peripheral T cells that underwent clonal expansion was not determined. In the 0.1-3.0 mg/kg groups, partial responders were among the patients with the lowest normalized peripheral clonal expansion, particularly in CD8+ T cells. On average, CD8+ T cells showed more expanded clones than CD4+ T cells after ivuxolimab. Low levels of normalized T-cell clonal expansion were also seen in some patients who did not respond.

For sequencing of the TCRbeta CDR3 region, genomic DNA was extracted from the sorted cells. The immunoSEQ Assay was used for sequencing of TCRbeta CDR3 regions. In TCRdb, the immuneACCESS table is reduced to in-frame sequences with V and J assigned. These tables do not hold every clone; where another copy was compared, an unresolved V gene accounts for under half, and the others remain unexplained. Recorded for this sample are 60,000 or so clones; approximately 81% of them occurred a single time. The top ten hold approximately 0.49% of the sample. As to this clone: What antigen it recognizes has not been identified. The record has no base qualities; no much larger clone is one base away.

The trial excluded patients who had a history of autoimmune disease or who were on systemic immunosuppression. Peripheral blood for TCR sequencing was drawn from every dose cohort at baseline, at cycle 4 day 1 and at cycle 7 day 1. Samples came from an open-label, multicenter, first-in-human phase I dose-escalation trial of ivuxolimab. Adults with locally advanced or metastatic melanoma, renal cell, hepatocellular, or head and neck squamous cell carcinoma were enrolled in the trial. Before TCR sequencing, CD4+ T cells and CD8+ T cells from peripheral blood were sorted into separate populations. The source material was CD4+ or CD8+ T cells sorted from blood, sampled in a trial of the OX40 agonist ivuxolimab. This clonotype originated in an adult with an advanced solid tumor such as melanoma, head and neck, liver or kidney cancer. The rearranged chain carries TRBV7-8 and TRBJ2-7; a tentative D match to TRBD2 spans 5 bases. The nucleotide sequence reads TGTGCCAGCAGCTTTGACTATTCCTCCTACGAGCAGTACTTC. It translates as CASSFDYSSYEQYF.